This passage covers 10 T cell receptor beta chains from one sample sequenced in a study of blood T cells in healthy people across ages. Primers used in a second PCR of about 7 to 11 cycles were a sample-barcoded 5' primer and a J-beta primer mix. TCRdb called the 5' RACE reads again in MiXCR, with one record for every CDR3 protein. There are about 1.4 million distinct CDR3 sequences in the sample; almost 60% occur only once, and under 8.5% lies in the top ten. The material sequenced was blood. The receptors were sampled from a man between 18 and 29 years old in good health.

The J gene is TRBJ1-5, the V gene TRBV11-2; a weak D match, TRBD1 (5 bases). The CDR3 covers 15 residues. Germline V CDR1 and CDR2: SGHAT, FQNNGV. Trimming removed 3 bases at V and 8 bases at J, with 17 bases between. This CDR3 reads CASSLLGALSEPQHF. The CDR3 DNA reads TGTGCCAGCAGCTTGCTTGGGGCCCTAAGTGAGCCCCAGCATTTT.

The rearrangement uses TRBV14 and TRBJ1-5, with D maybe TRBD1 (5 bases). Germline assignment: CDR1 SGHDN and CDR2 FVKESK. This CDR3 has 15 residues. V was trimmed by 4 bases and J by 5 bases, leaving 15 bases between them. CDR3 nucleotide sequence: TGTGCCAGCAGCCCAGCGGGCAGGGTAGATCAGCCCCAGCATTTT. It codes for CASSPAGRVDQPQHF.

A note on this clonotype: At one end the junction does not follow the germline gene, possibly because of a read error. The chain recombines TRBV6-1 with TRBJ2-1; the D is unclear. The end of the DNA fits TRBJ2-7 better, so the J call may be wrong. CDR3 length equals 11 residues. Germline assignment: CDR1 MNHNS and CDR2 SASEGT. CDR3 residues: CASNEAYEQYF. The CDR3 DNA reads TGTGCCAGCAATGAAGCCTACGAGCAGTACTTC.

This clonotype came up a few times. The V call is TRBV4-1, the J call TRBJ1-2; D ambiguous. The CDR3 is 13 amino acids. V gave up 3 bases and J gave up 8 bases, with 13 bases separating them. Germline loops: CDR1 MGHRA, CDR2 YSYEKL. In DNA, the CDR3 is TGCGCCAGCAGCCAGGAAGCGGCGGGCGGCTACACCTTC. This codes for CASSQEAAGGYTF.

The genes are TRBV7-2 and TRBJ1-1; possibly TRBD1 for D (6 bases). Trimming pared 8 bases from V and 4 bases from J, leaving 17 bases between. This CDR3 region has 14 residues. The germline V gene has CDR1 SGHTA and CDR2 FQGNSA. The CDR3 bases are TGTGCCAGCCATCGGGACATCGGGGGCACTGAAGCTTTCTTT. As protein: CASHRDIGGTEAFF.

The V gene is TRBV7-8, the J gene TRBJ1-5; D uncertain. The germline V gene has CDR1 SGHVS and CDR2 FQNEAQ. V was cut by 3 bases and J by 4 bases, with 10 bases left in between. The CDR3 runs to 14 residues. CDR3 sequence: CASSFKGENQPQHF. The CDR3 DNA reads TGTGCCAGCAGCTTCAAGGGTGAGAATCAGCCCCAGCATTTT.

CDR3 sequence: CASQNSGRGKNEQFF. The CDR3 DNA sequence: TGCGCCAGCCAAAATAGCGGGAGAGGTAAAAATGAGCAGTTCTTC. This chain uses TRBV10-2 with TRBJ2-1, with TRBD2 matching over 9 bases. This CDR3 region has 15 residues. Germline assignment: CDR1 WSHSY and CDR2 SAAADI. V lost 8 bases to trimming and J lost 7 bases; unmatched junction nucleotides: 12.

A note on this clonotype: Mismatch with germline at one junction end may stem from a read error. V gene TRBV20-1 combines with J gene TRBJ2-5, with 10 bases aligning to TRBD1. Germline CDR1 is DFQATT and CDR2 is SNEGSKA (reference sequence). This CDR3 has 14 residues. CDR3 loop: CSAEDRGRQEAQYF. CDR3 sequence (DNA): TGCAGTGCTGAGGACAGGGGGAGGCAAGAGGCCCAGTACTTC.

In this sample, this clonotype turned up once. J is TRBJ2-5 and V is TRBV20-1; TRBD2 aligns across 8 bases. V trimming: 0 bases; J trimming: 11 bases; junction bases outside the gene matches: 17. CDR1 is DFQATT, CDR2 SNEGSKA, per germline (reference sequence). The length of the CDR3 is 16 residues. CDR3 residues: CSARDLREGRIEEQYF. The CDR3, as DNA: TGCAGTGCTAGAGATCTACGGGAGGGGAGGATAGAAGAGCAGTACTTC.

Only a few counts were recorded for this clonotype. This chain joins TRBV6-5 and TRBJ1-2; 8 bases map to TRBD1. V lost 6 bases, J lost 5 bases, and 11 bases stayed unmatched. The CDR3 is 15 amino acids. The germline V gene has CDR1 MNHEY and CDR2 SVGAGI. The CDR3 DNA is TGTGCCAGCAGGATGAAGCAGGGGGCTCGATATGGCTACACCTTC. Amino acid sequence: CASRMKQGARYGYTF.